This entry lists 18 T cell receptor beta chains sequenced from one sample in a study of T cell repertoires in cytomegalovirus infection. TCRdb fed the reads into MiXCR, producing one record per CDR3 protein. The sample has approximately 550,000 distinct CDR3 sequences; 15% to 20% are singletons. The specimen sequenced was CD8+ T cells from PBMCs. The receptors shown here come from a human donor in good health (CMV status not recorded). Some clones in this sample may be carry-over from other donors' samples.

This clonotype occurred a few times. The genes are TRBV4-2 and TRBJ2-3; weak D call: TRBD1 (5 bases). Germline CDR1 and CDR2: LGHNA and YNFKEQ. V gave up 0 bases and J gave up 0 bases, with 7 bases separating them. This CDR3 has 15 residues. The CDR3 loop is CASSQEKGSTDTQYF. CDR3 sequence (DNA): TGTGCCAGCAGCCAAGAAAAGGGGAGCACAGATACGCAGTATTTT.

Worth noting for this clonotype: One junction end does not reproduce the germline sequence, and a read error may be involved. The chain carries TRBV9 and TRBJ2-3; 7 positions agree with TRBD1. Germline loops: CDR1 SGDLS, CDR2 YYNGEE. This CDR3 contains 16 residues. This chain's CDR3 is CVSSVTKGASTDTQYF. CDR3 coding DNA: TGTGTCAGCAGCGTAACCAAGGGGGCGAGCACAGATACGCAGTATTTT.

This clonotype was observed a handful of times. The CDR3 region has the DNA TGTGCCAGCAGCACGGACAGCTCTGGAAACACCATATATTTT. It specifies CASSTDSSGNTIYF. The V call is TRBV3-1, the J call TRBJ1-3; D perhaps matches TRBD1 (6 bases). V was cut by 5 bases and J by 0 bases, with 8 bases left in between. CDR1 and CDR2 from the germline V gene are LGHDT and YNNKEL (reference sequence). The CDR3 loop spans 14 amino acids.

The chain links TRBV10-2 to TRBJ1-2; weak D call: TRBD1 (6 bases). Germline V gene lookup returns CDR1 WSHSY and CDR2 SAAADI. The CDR3 runs 15 residues. V shed 9 bases and J shed 3 bases, with 20 bases lying between them. In DNA, the CDR3 is TGCGCCAGGGACGCCGGGACAAACATCGACTATGGCTACACCTTC. This encodes CARDAGTNIDYGYTF.

This clonotype appeared many times. This chain links TRBV19 with TRBJ1-5, with D perhaps TRBD1 (6 bases). Germline V gene sequence: CDR1 LNHDA, CDR2 SQIVND (reference sequence). CDR3 size: 16 residues. V gave up 8 bases and J gave up 10 bases, with 27 bases separating them. The chain's CDR3 is CASPPPRGRALEPQHF. The CDR3 coding sequence is TGTGCCAGTCCCCCCCCCAGGGGAAGAGCCCTAGAACCCCAGCATTTT. The variable domain in full, completed from reference TRBV19 and TRBJ1-5, reads DGGITQSPKYLFRKEGQNVTLSCEQNLNHDAMYWYRQDPGQGLRLIYYSQIVNDFQKGDIAEGYSVSREKKESFPLTVTSAQKNPTAFYLCASPPPRGRALEPQHFGDGTRLSIL.

This clonotype has only a few counts. The J gene is TRBJ2-1, the V gene TRBV5-1; unclear D gene. This CDR3 region has 12 residues. V gave up 4 bases and J gave up 6 bases, with 8 bases separating them. The germline gives CDR1 SGHRS, CDR2 YFSETQ. CDR3 sequence (DNA): TGCGCCAGCAGCGGAAGTGGCAATGAGCAGTTCTTC. It is translated as CASSGSGNEQFF.

The chain employs TRBV20-1 and TRBJ1-5; a possible D gene is TRBD1 (5 bases). The CDR3 covers 15 residues. V was clipped by 2 bases and J by 4 bases, with 15 bases between them. From germline, CDR1 is DFQATT and CDR2 SNEGSKA (reference sequence). The CDR3 reads CSARPPGQPNQPQHF. The DNA of the CDR3 is TGCAGTGCTAGACCACCGGGGCAGCCTAATCAGCCCCAGCATTTT.

This clonotype appeared a few times. V usage is TRBV7-9 and J usage is TRBJ2-5, with D perhaps matching TRBD1 (5 bases). V shed 7 bases and J shed 1 base, with 16 bases lying between them. This CDR3 has 15 residues. The germline V gene encodes CDR1 SEHNR and CDR2 FQNEAQ (reference sequence). The CDR3 loop reads CASTNPQETQETQYF. CDR3 coding DNA: TGTGCCAGCACCAACCCACAGGAGACCCAAGAGACCCAGTACTTC. Complete variable domain (other parts from reference TRBV7-9 and TRBJ2-5): DTGVSQNPRHKITKRGQNVTFRCDPISEHNRLYWYRQTLGQGPEFLTYFQNEAQLEKSRLLSDRFSAERPKGSFSTLEIQRTEQGDSAMYLCASTNPQETQETQYFGPGTRLLVL.

This clonotype was picked up many times. This chain links TRBV11-2 with TRBJ1-1; D not resolved. The ends were cut back, 4 bases at V and 1 base at J, with 13 bases in the middle. Germline V gene lookup returns CDR1 SGHAT and CDR2 FQNNGV. CDR3 length: 15 amino acids. CDR3 residues: CASSSPSRGNTEAFF. CDR3 DNA: TGTGCCAGCAGCTCCCCATCCCGCGGGAACACTGAAGCTTTCTTT.

This clonotype was found many times. V is TRBV12-3 or TRBV12-4 and J is TRBJ2-1, with D possibly being TRBD1 (5 bases). The germline V and J ends were trimmed by 1 base and 9 bases, with 10 bases remaining between them. The CDR3 has 13 amino acids. CDR3 residues: CASSLGVQGEQFF. The DNA of the CDR3 is TGTGCCAGCAGTTTAGGGGTTCAGGGTGAGCAGTTCTTC.

This clonotype has ten or more counts. V gene TRBV7-3 combines with J gene TRBJ2-3; D gene uncertain. Germline loops: CDR1 SGHTA, CDR2 FQGTGA. This CDR3 is 14 amino acids long. Trimming pared 0 bases from V and 1 base from J, leaving 5 bases between. The CDR3 loop reads CASSLTRGTDTQYF. The CDR3, as DNA: TGTGCCAGCAGCTTAACTAGGGGCACAGATACGCAGTATTTT.

This sequence joins TRBV7-9 and TRBJ1-1, with D unresolved. The CDR3 length is 11 residues. V dropped 10 bases and J dropped 1 base, with 7 bases sitting between them. Germline-derived CDR1 and CDR2 are SEHNR and FQNEAQ (reference sequence). The CDR3 coding sequence is TGTGCCACCCACAGGAACACTGAAGCTTTCTTT. Its translation: CATHRNTEAFF.

Ten or more counts support this clonotype. CDR3 protein: CSSTGSPYNEQFF. The CDR3 DNA reads as TGCAGTTCAACGGGCTCGCCCTACAATGAGCAGTTCTTC. The chain is built from TRBV20-1 and TRBJ2-1; D is unclear. The CDR3 covers 13 residues. CDR1 DFQATT and CDR2 SNEGSKA come from the germline V gene (reference sequence). Trimming removed 8 bases from V and 2 bases from J, with 13 bases in between.

J is TRBJ1-6 and V is TRBV2; no firm D call. This CDR3 is 14 amino acids long. Germline V gives CDR1 SNHLY, CDR2 FYNNEI. V dropped 5 bases and J dropped 9 bases, with 14 bases sitting between them. This chain's CDR3 is CASSRTAHSSPLHF. Here the CDR3 DNA reads TGTGCCAGCAGTAGAACAGCTCATAGTTCACCCCTCCACTTT.

This clonotype was detected many times. The rearrangement links TRBV7-6 to TRBJ2-1; D call uncertain. V lost 2 bases and J lost 3, with 17 bases in between. This CDR3 is 17 amino acids long. CDR1 SGHVS and CDR2 FNYEAQ come from the germline V gene. The CDR3 loop is CASSLRVGQVNYNEQFF. The CDR3 DNA follows: TGTGCCAGCAGCTTAAGGGTTGGCCAGGTTAACTACAATGAGCAGTTCTTC.

This clonotype was seen a few times. J is TRBJ1-1 and V is TRBV7-9; no definite D call. CDR1 is SEHNR and CDR2 is FQNEAQ in the germline V gene (reference sequence). The CDR3 runs to 12 residues. Trimming removed 3 bases from V and 6 bases from J, with 8 bases in between. CDR3 coding DNA: TGTGCCAGCAGCTTCGGGAGTTCTGAAGCTTTCTTT. Translating gives CASSFGSSEAFF.

The V and J genes are TRBV7-3 and TRBJ2-2; 11 bases are shared with TRBD2. The CDR3 runs to 20 residues. J gave up 0 bases and V 5 bases, and 14 bases lay outside the gene matches. The germline gives CDR1 SGHTA, CDR2 FQGTGA. The CDR3 sequence is CASSPGLADVKDANTGELFF. The CDR3 DNA follows: TGTGCCAGCAGCCCGGGACTAGCGGACGTGAAGGATGCGAACACCGGGGAGCTGTTTTTT.

The V call is TRBV13, the J call TRBJ2-7, with 9 bases lining up with TRBD2. CDR1 is PRHDT and CDR2 is FYEKMQ in the germline V gene (reference sequence). This CDR3 has 16 amino acids. Unmatched junction bases numbered 8, after V lost 0 bases and J lost 5 bases. The CDR3 sequence: CASSLGRASGDDEQYF. The CDR3 region has the DNA TGTGCCAGCAGCTTAGGCCGGGCTAGCGGGGACGACGAGCAGTACTTC.